This note documents a single T cell receptor beta chain sequence. Germline-derived CDR1 and CDR2 are SNHLY and FYNNEI. Trimming at V came to 7 bases and at J to 5 bases, leaving 12 bases not matched to a gene. CDR3 length: 15 amino acids. RNA transcripts gave rise to amplified TCR beta CDR3 regions. In the first-round RT-PCR of the TCR CDR3, the HTBI primer set was used. TCRdb analysed the multiplex PCR reads with MiXCR anew, one entry per CDR3 protein. The sample lists some 800,000 distinct CDR3 sequences, roughly 37% occurring once. The data are from a study of T cells in Graves' hyperthyroidism and ophthalmopathy. For the diagnoses, clinical symptoms, serum thyroxine and TRAb, thyroid ultrasound and orbital computed tomography were used.

This TCR came from a man younger than 35 with Graves' hyperthyroidism. The sequenced sample was blood. The rearrangement uses TRBV2 and TRBJ1-2, with TRBD1 matching over 8 bases. This chain's CDR3 is CASIQGQGSWYGYTF. The CDR3 coding sequence is TGTGCCAGCATCCAAGGACAGGGAAGTTGGTATGGCTACACCTTC.